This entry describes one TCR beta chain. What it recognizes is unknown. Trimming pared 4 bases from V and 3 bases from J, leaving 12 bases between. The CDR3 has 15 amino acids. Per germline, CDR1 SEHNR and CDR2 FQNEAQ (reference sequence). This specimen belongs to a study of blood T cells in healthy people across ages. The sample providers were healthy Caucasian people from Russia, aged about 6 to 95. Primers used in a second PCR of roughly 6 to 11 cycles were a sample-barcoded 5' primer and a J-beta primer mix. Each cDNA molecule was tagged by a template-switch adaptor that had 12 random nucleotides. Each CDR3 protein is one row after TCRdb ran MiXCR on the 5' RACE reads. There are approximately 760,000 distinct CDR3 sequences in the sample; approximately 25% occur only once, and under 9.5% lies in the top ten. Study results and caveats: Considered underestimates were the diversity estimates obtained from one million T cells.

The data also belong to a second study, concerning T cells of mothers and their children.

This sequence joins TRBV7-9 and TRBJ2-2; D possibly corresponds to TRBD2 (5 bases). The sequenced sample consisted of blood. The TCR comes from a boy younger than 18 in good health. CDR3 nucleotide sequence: TGTGCCAGCAGCTACGTCGACTATTACACCGGGGAGCTGTTTTTT. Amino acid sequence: CASSYVDYYTGELFF.